This T cell receptor (beta chain) is from a study of T cell responses to AZD1222 COVID-19 vaccine. The wider study: Second-dose recipients at about 4 or about 12 weeks were treated as one pooled group.

This clone was observed a few times. The data were produced by immunoSEQ multiplex PCR, yet TCRdb's version contains in-frame clones alone and is incomplete. The sample includes 150,000 to 200,000 clones, around 92% seen only once; the top ten take 8.5% to 12%. The specimen was peripheral blood, collected on day 0 of AZD1222 vaccination. The clonotype comes from an adult in good health.

DNA for the CDR3: TGTGCCAGCTCACCACCTGGGGCAGGGGGATTCACAGATACGCAGTATTTT. As protein: CASSPPGAGGFTDTQYF. The V gene is TRBV18, the J gene TRBJ2-3, with 7 bases that match TRBD1. The V segment lost 0 bases and the J segment 2 bases; nucleotides outside the gene matches: 8. There are 17 residues in the CDR3. From germline, CDR1 is KGHSH and CDR2 LQKENI.